This entry describes one T cell receptor beta chain. The antigen remains unidentified. These patients, aged 18 to 65, had recently diagnosed hyperthyroidism lasting under 2 months. Isolation of PBMCs was performed on roughly 9 ml fresh peripheral blood. The data were obtained in a study of T cells in Graves' hyperthyroidism and ophthalmopathy. Study results and caveats: Ophthalmopathy was separated from stable hyperthyroidism by a 13 V-J model.

Amplified TCR beta CDR3 regions derived from RNA transcripts. First-round RT-PCR with HTBI primers amplified the TCR CDR3 region. From the multiplex PCR reads, TCRdb called clonotypes with MiXCR, one entry per CDR3 protein. The sample includes roughly 400,000 distinct CDR3 sequences, roughly 25% of them seen just once. The CDR3 runs 16 residues. The V and J ends lost 6 bases and 1 base, in that order; junction bases with no gene match: 7. This rearrangement joins TRBV12-3 or TRBV12-4 to TRBJ2-2; 8 bases align to TRBD1. The receptor's source is a man over 45 with Graves' hyperthyroidism. The sequenced sample was blood. CDR3 sequence: CASRSLGQGNTGELFF. In DNA, the CDR3 is TGTGCCAGCAGGTCCCTCGGACAGGGGAACACCGGGGAGCTGTTTTTT.